Listed below are T cell receptor beta chains from one sample, sequenced in a study of T cell therapy after organ transplantation. This table comes from immunoSEQ multiplex PCR, and its TCRdb copy is limited to in-frame clones, with some not included. The table has around 50,000 clones, 94% seen once. These receptors have no known antigen. The material was CD8+ T cells from blood, obtained before autologous CMV-specific T cell therapy. The source of these receptors is a human patient who had received a solid organ transplant and had CMV disease. CDR3s include the opening cysteine and the closing phenylalanine or tryptophan. D genes are given only for firm matches. Size is stated for part of the rows, as once, few or many counts, or as a class when the clone is expanded.

cdr3_aa: CASSLVPGTGGRSATEAFF
cdr3_nt: TGTGCCAGCAGCTTAGTACCAGGGACAGGGGGAAGGTCGGCCACTGAAGCTTTCTTT
clone_size: NA
j_call: TRBJ1-1
v_call: TRBV7-8
d_call: TRBD1

cdr3_aa: CASSEGGGTGELFF
cdr3_nt: TGTGCCAGCAGTGAAGGTGGAGGGACCGGGGAGCTGTTTTTT
clone_size: NA
j_call: TRBJ2-2
v_call: TRBV6-4
d_call: NA

cdr3_aa: CAWRGGTGGNEQFF
cdr3_nt: TGTGCCTGGAGGGGGGGGACAGGGGGAAATGAGCAGTTCTTC
clone_size: NA
j_call: TRBJ2-1
v_call: TRBV30
d_call: TRBD1

cdr3_aa: CASSPMGGNTEAFF
cdr3_nt: TGTGCCAGCAGTCCGATGGGGGGCAACACTGAAGCTTTCTTT
clone_size: NA
j_call: TRBJ1-1
v_call: TRBV27
d_call: NA

cdr3_aa: CASSLGLDPYGYTF
cdr3_nt: TGTGCCAGCAGCTTGGGGTTGGACCCCTATGGCTACACCTTC
clone_size: NA
j_call: TRBJ1-2
v_call: TRBV13
d_call: NA

cdr3_aa: CSVVGGYTGELFF
cdr3_nt: TGCAGCGTTGTTGGGGGGTACACCGGGGAGCTGTTTTTT
clone_size: NA
j_call: TRBJ2-2
v_call: TRBV29-1
d_call: NA

cdr3_aa: CASSELWGSSEKLFF
cdr3_nt: TGTGCCAGCAGTGAATTATGGGGCTCGAGTGAAAAACTGTTTTTT
clone_size: NA
j_call: TRBJ1-4
v_call: TRBV6-1
d_call: NA

cdr3_aa: CASSVTTGDQPQHF
cdr3_nt: TGCGCCAGCAGCGTCACTACAGGGGATCAGCCCCAGCATTTT
clone_size: NA
j_call: TRBJ1-5
v_call: TRBV5-1
d_call: TRBD1

cdr3_aa: CASSLVDSWGEQYF
cdr3_nt: TGTGCCAGCAGCTTGGTCGATTCGTGGGGCGAGCAGTACTTC
clone_size: NA
j_call: TRBJ2-7
v_call: TRBV5-6
d_call: NA

cdr3_aa: CAISGDGYRTEAFF
cdr3_nt: TGTGCCATCAGCGGGGACGGATATCGGACTGAAGCTTTCTTT
clone_size: NA
j_call: TRBJ1-1
v_call: TRBV10-3
d_call: NA

cdr3_aa: CASTDLDEQYF
cdr3_nt: TGTGCCAGCACTGACCTGGACGAGCAGTACTTC
clone_size: NA
j_call: TRBJ2-7
v_call: TRBV7-9
d_call: NA

cdr3_aa: CASSHRLAGGTGELFF
cdr3_nt: TGCGCCAGCAGCCATAGACTAGCGGGGGGCACCGGGGAGCTGTTTTTT
clone_size: NA
j_call: TRBJ2-2
v_call: TRBV4-3
d_call: TRBD2

cdr3_aa: CASSKDFANYGYTF
cdr3_nt: TGTGCCAGTAGCAAGGACTTTGCTAACTATGGCTACACCTTC
clone_size: NA
j_call: TRBJ1-2
v_call: TRBV19
d_call: NA

cdr3_aa: CAWSVGRTYGYTF
cdr3_nt: TGTGCCTGGAGTGTGGGACGGACCTATGGCTACACCTTC
clone_size: NA
j_call: TRBJ1-2
v_call: TRBV30
d_call: NA

cdr3_aa: CASSPSGSAHEQYF
cdr3_nt: TGTGCCAGCAGCCCCTCCGGGAGCGCCCACGAGCAGTACTTC
clone_size: NA
j_call: TRBJ2-7
v_call: TRBV11-2
d_call: NA

cdr3_aa: CASSPHLGQGRANYGYTF
cdr3_nt: TGCGCCAGCAGCCCACACCTGGGACAGGGCCGGGCGAACTATGGCTACACCTTC
clone_size: NA
j_call: TRBJ1-2
v_call: TRBV4-1
d_call: TRBD1

cdr3_aa: CAWSVLGQGSTEAFF
cdr3_nt: TGTGCCTGGAGTGTACTGGGACAGGGGTCCACTGAAGCTTTCTTT
clone_size: NA
j_call: TRBJ1-1
v_call: TRBV30
d_call: TRBD1

cdr3_aa: CASRPGLAGFEQYF
cdr3_nt: TGTGCCAGCAGACCGGGACTAGCGGGCTTCGAGCAGTACTTC
clone_size: NA
j_call: TRBJ2-7
v_call: TRBV6-5
d_call: TRBD2

cdr3_aa: CASSYSTVMDTEAFF
cdr3_nt: TGTGCCAGCAGTTACTCCACGGTCATGGACACTGAAGCTTTCTTT
clone_size: NA
j_call: TRBJ1-1
v_call: TRBV6-5
d_call: NA

cdr3_aa: CASSLVPGQSGADTQYF
cdr3_nt: TGTGCCAGCAGTTTAGTTCCAGGACAGTCGGGCGCAGATACGCAGTATTTT
clone_size: NA
j_call: TRBJ2-3
v_call: TRBV27
d_call: NA

cdr3_aa: CASSLVGPWNTEAFF
cdr3_nt: TGTGCCAGTAGCCTCGTGGGTCCTTGGAACACTGAAGCTTTCTTT
clone_size: once
j_call: TRBJ1-1
v_call: TRBV19
d_call: NA

cdr3_aa: CASTAAGGYEQYF
cdr3_nt: TGTGCCAGTACGGCTGCCGGAGGATACGAGCAGTACTTC
clone_size: once
j_call: TRBJ2-7
v_call: TRBV19
d_call: NA

cdr3_aa: CASSDPGTGNGYTF
cdr3_nt: TGTGCCAGCAGTGATCCCGGGACAGGCAATGGCTACACCTTC
clone_size: NA
j_call: TRBJ1-2
v_call: TRBV6-1
d_call: TRBD1

cdr3_aa: CASSALDSSSTDTQYF
cdr3_nt: TGTGCCAGCAGTGCTCTGGACTCCTCTAGCACAGATACGCAGTATTTT
clone_size: NA
j_call: TRBJ2-3
v_call: TRBV2
d_call: NA

cdr3_aa: CASSPAGGREQYF
cdr3_nt: TGTGCCAGTAGTCCCGCGGGGGGTCGCGAGCAGTACTTC
clone_size: NA
j_call: TRBJ2-7
v_call: TRBV19
d_call: TRBD2

cdr3_aa: CASSQDVPWTNTEAFF
cdr3_nt: TGTGCCAGCAGCCAAGATGTCCCTTGGACGAACACTGAAGCTTTCTTT
clone_size: NA
j_call: TRBJ1-1
v_call: TRBV4-2
d_call: NA

cdr3_aa: CASARGGDSKNIQYF
cdr3_nt: TGTGCCAGCGCGAGGGGTGGGGACTCCAAAAACATTCAGTACTTC
clone_size: NA
j_call: TRBJ2-4
v_call: TRBV2
d_call: NA

cdr3_aa: CASSPQDSEGYGYTF
cdr3_nt: TGTGCCAGCAGTCCACAGGACAGCGAAGGCTATGGCTACACCTTC
clone_size: NA
j_call: TRBJ1-2
v_call: TRBV27
d_call: NA

cdr3_aa: CASSSIEDTGELFF
cdr3_nt: TGTGCCAGCAGCTCTATCGAGGACACCGGGGAGCTGTTTTTT
clone_size: once
j_call: TRBJ2-2
v_call: TRBV11-2
d_call: NA

cdr3_aa: CAISSGTDLMTGELFF
cdr3_nt: TGTGCCATCAGTTCCGGGACAGACCTCATGACCGGGGAGCTGTTTTTT
clone_size: NA
j_call: TRBJ2-2
v_call: TRBV10-3
d_call: TRBD1

cdr3_aa: CASSYAGGDDNEQFF
cdr3_nt: TGTGCCAGCAGTTACGCAGGGGGCGACGACAATGAGCAGTTCTTC
clone_size: NA
j_call: TRBJ2-1
v_call: TRBV6-5
d_call: TRBD1

cdr3_aa: CASSVQGVNNEQFF
cdr3_nt: TGTGCCAGCAGTGTTCAGGGGGTTAATAATGAGCAGTTCTTC
clone_size: NA
j_call: TRBJ2-1
v_call: TRBV25-1
d_call: TRBD1

cdr3_aa: CASSELSGGEDEQYF
cdr3_nt: TGTGCCAGCAGTGAACTCTCGGGGGGCGAAGACGAGCAGTACTTC
clone_size: NA
j_call: TRBJ2-7
v_call: TRBV6-1
d_call: NA

cdr3_aa: CASSFQPYLTDTQYF
cdr3_nt: TGTGCCAGCAGCTTTCAACCTTACCTCACAGATACGCAGTATTTT
clone_size: NA
j_call: TRBJ2-3
v_call: TRBV11-2
d_call: NA

cdr3_aa: CASSLGVAGEQYF
cdr3_nt: TGTGCCAGCAGCTTAGGGGTGGCAGGCGAGCAGTACTTC
clone_size: NA
j_call: TRBJ2-7
v_call: TRBV7-6
d_call: NA

cdr3_aa: CASSLASRQRASYEQYF
cdr3_nt: TGTGCCAGCAGCTTAGCGAGTAGGCAGAGGGCCTCCTACGAGCAGTACTTC
clone_size: NA
j_call: TRBJ2-7
v_call: TRBV7-9
d_call: NA

cdr3_aa: CASSEGAGNQPQHF
cdr3_nt: TGTGCCAGCAGTGAGGGGGCCGGCAATCAGCCCCAGCATTTT
clone_size: NA
j_call: TRBJ1-5
v_call: TRBV6-4
d_call: NA